This T cell receptor beta chain is from a study of beta chain features in type 1 diabetes. Overall study: Examination spanned around 110 million sorted cells from all samples.

Expressed TCRB transcripts were sequenced, since all the RNA that had been isolated was reverse transcribed. Assay used: immunoSEQ multiplex PCR; TCRdb lists only in-frame clones, some missing. The sample carries about 15,000 clones, about 40% recorded once. For this clone: Its target is not known.

CDR3 length equals 14 residues. Trimming removed 3 bases at V and 3 bases at J, with 12 bases between. The germline V gene has CDR1 KGHSH and CDR2 LQKENI. General study points: Whether TCRB rearrangement is influenced by HLA type was left unresolved in this analysis. Shortening of TCRB CDR3s, moderate but significant, appeared in all four CD4+ subsets of Type 1 diabetes patients.

CD4+ naive, central memory, regulatory and stem cell-like memory subsets were isolated by sorting on CD45RO/CCR7/CD25/CD127/CD95/CD27. V and J are TRBV18 and TRBJ2-7; TRBD1 might be the D (7 bases). Source material: stem cell memory CD4+ T cells from blood. The sequence was collected from a woman aged 40 to 49 in good health. CDR3 sequence (DNA): TGTGCCAGCTCACCGGGGGGACAGAACTACGAGCAGTACTTC. Translated, it gives CASSPGGQNYEQYF.